One and the same sample provided the 10 T cell receptor beta chains below, sequenced in a study of T cells in Graves' hyperthyroidism and ophthalmopathy. TCR beta CDR3 regions were amplified from RNA transcripts. First-round RT-PCR of the TCR CDR3 relied on the HTBI primer set. One entry per CDR3 protein results from TCRdb running MiXCR on the multiplex PCR reads. The data hold hundreds of thousands of distinct CDR3 sequences, with 45% observed a single time. Sequences were obtained from peripheral blood or thyroid tissue (not recorded which). These receptors all come from an adult man with Graves' disease, either hyperthyroidism or ophthalmopathy (not recorded which).

Regarding this clonotype: This may come from a read error, since a much larger clone is one base off. This sequence joins TRBV25-1 and TRBJ2-7, with a tentative D call TRBD2 (5 bases). Looked up from germline, CDR1 is MGHDK and CDR2 is SYGVNS. The CDR3 is 13 amino acids. The V end lost 3 bases, the J end lost 9 bases, and 15 bases lay between the germline ends. The CDR3 reads CASSDQLGDGQYF. The DNA for the CDR3 is TGTGCCAGCAGTGATCAGCTGGGAGACGGGCAGTACTTC.

This clonotype was counted many times. The V call is TRBV9, the J call TRBJ1-6; the D is unclear. The germline CDR1 and CDR2 sequences are SGDLS and YYNGEE. V was pared by 4 bases and J by 0 bases, with 8 bases between. This CDR3 contains 15 residues. CDR3 in amino acids: CASSPQSSYNSPLHF. The DNA of the CDR3 is TGTGCCAGCAGCCCCCAGAGCTCCTATAATTCACCCCTCCACTTT.

This clonotype was detected many times. The chain has TRBV2 and TRBJ1-2; D is possibly TRBD1 (5 bases). Trimming left V 3 bases short and J 6 bases short, with 8 bases between. This CDR3 has 12 residues. CDR1 is SNHLY, CDR2 FYNNEI, per germline. CDR3 region: CASSDDSDGYTF. The CDR3 DNA follows: TGTGCCAGCAGTGACGACAGCGATGGCTACACCTTC.

The rearrangement uses TRBV20-1 and TRBJ1-2; the D gene is possibly TRBD1 (5 bases). Between the trimmed V and J ends, which lost 3 bases and 4 bases, there was a span of 12 bases. Germline V gene lookup returns CDR1 DFQATT and CDR2 SNEGSKA (reference sequence). The CDR3 is 13 residues long. DNA of the CDR3: TGCAGTGCTAGCCGGGGGTCGGTCTATGGCTACACCTTC. Translation: CSASRGSVYGYTF.

The chain employs TRBV20-1 and TRBJ2-5; 9 bases map to TRBD2. Germline-derived CDR1 and CDR2 are DFQATT and SNEGSKA (reference sequence). The CDR3 loop spans 13 amino acids. V was pared by 7 bases and J by 0 bases, with 3 bases of the junction left unmatched. DNA for the CDR3: TGCAGTGTGCGGGGGGGGCACCAAGAGACCCAGTACTTC. This codes for CSVRGGHQETQYF.

This clonotype showed up just a few times. The chain uses TRBV9 and TRBJ1-3; D remains ambiguous. The CDR3 contains 13 residues. Germline V gene lookup returns CDR1 SGDLS and CDR2 YYNGEE. V lost 4 bases, J lost 4 bases, and 9 bases lay in between. CDR3 residues: CASSRALGNTIYF. Here the CDR3 DNA reads TGTGCCAGCAGCCGGGCGCTGGGAAACACCATATATTTT.

Here the CDR3 reads CASSDGSTSSYNSPLHF. The CDR3 nucleotides are TGTGCCAGCAGTGACGGTTCGACGAGCTCCTATAATTCACCCCTCCACTTT. The gene calls are TRBV2 and TRBJ1-6; D gene uncertain. V dropped 3 bases and J dropped 0 bases, with 12 bases sitting between them. The CDR3 length is 17 residues. Germline lookup yields CDR1 SNHLY and CDR2 FYNNEI.

A word on this clonotype: A junction boundary mismatches the germline segment, possibly from a read error. The chain carries TRBV7-6 and TRBJ2-2; D assignment may be TRBD1 or TRBD2 (5 bases each). The CDR3 spans 12 residues. The V gene's germline CDR1 is SGHVS and CDR2 FNYEAQ. Here the CDR3 DNA reads TGTGCCAGCAGCTTGGGATCTGGGGGGCTGTTTTTT. The encoded protein is CASSLGSGGLFF.

A note on this clonotype: One end of the junction does not line up with germline, which may come from a read error. This chain uses TRBV7-9 with TRBJ1-1; D unresolved. The CDR3 covers 14 residues. CDR1 SEHNR and CDR2 FQNEAQ come from the germline V gene (reference sequence). CDR3 coding DNA: TGCGCCAGCAGCCTTGATACAGTGGACACTGAAGCTTTCTTT. This encodes CASSLDTVDTEAFF.

V and J are TRBV20-1 and TRBJ1-2, with a weak D call TRBD1 (5 bases). This CDR3 has 14 amino acids. Per the germline V gene, CDR1 is DFQATT and CDR2 is SNEGSKA (reference sequence). V lost 6 bases, J lost 6 bases, and 20 bases lay in between. CDR3: CSAWSDGTANGYTF. CDR3 coding DNA: TGCAGTGCCTGGAGCGACGGGACTGCGAATGGCTACACCTTC.